The clone carrying this T cell receptor beta chain was detected only a few times. Its cognate antigen is unknown. The CDR3 contains 13 residues. V was trimmed by 6 bases and J by 6 bases, leaving 15 bases between them. The germline gives CDR1 MDHEN, CDR2 SYDVKM. This sample is part of a study of CD8 T cells in ankylosing spondylitis. Whole-study results and caveats: Seemingly distinctive of ankylosing spondylitis blood was a TCR beta motif formed by eight highly homologous variants. Disease-linked clones were reportedly significantly enriched in matched ankylosing spondylitis synovial fluid.

TCRdb passed the 5' RACE reads through MiXCR, listing each CDR3 protein once. The data show some 800,000 distinct CDR3 sequences, approximately 12% seen once. The material sequenced was blood, either unsorted or a sorted T cell fraction (not recorded which). This receptor was identified in a male donor with ankylosing spondylitis. The chain uses TRBV28 and TRBJ2-7, with D perhaps TRBD1 or TRBD2 (5 bases each). The CDR3 sequence: CASRSGTRGEQYF. In DNA, the CDR3 is TGTGCCAGCAGATCCGGGACCCGCGGCGAGCAGTACTTC.